These 6 T cell receptor beta chains were all obtained from the same sample, sequenced in a study of T cells in Graves' hyperthyroidism and ophthalmopathy (dated by TCRdb to the late 2010s). The library was produced with multiplex PCR. Sequencing instrument: Illumina HiSeq 2000. The TCR beta CDR3 regions were amplified from RNA transcripts. For the first round of RT-PCR on the TCR CDR3, the HTBI primer set was used together with the Qiagen OneStep RT-PCR kit. TCRdb reprocessed the public reads (quality trimming at Q25 with fastp, clone calling with MiXCR) and kept in-frame beta chains. Entries that share a CDR3 protein sequence are merged under the most common genes and DNA. The sample table records hundreds of thousands of distinct CDR3 sequences; roughly 15% of these occur just once. The ten top clones hold about 4% of the sample. Material: blood. Receptors were obtained from a woman between 40 and 50 years old with Graves' ophthalmopathy.

This rearrangement joins TRBV3-1 to TRBJ2-2; no clear D. Germline-derived CDR1 and CDR2 are LGHDT and YNNKEL (reference sequence). The V end was cut by 2 bases, the J end by 5 bases, with 6 bases between. The CDR3 extends over 13 amino acids. CDR3 nucleotides: TGTGCCAGCAGCCAATACGGAACCGGGGAGCTGTTTTTT. Residues: CASSQYGTGELFF.

This clonotype was found many times. The V and J genes are TRBV5-5 and TRBJ2-7; D gene uncertain. CDR3 length equals 15 residues. V shed 4 bases and J shed 2 bases, with 16 bases lying between them. CDR1 SGHKS and CDR2 YYEKEE come from the germline V gene (reference sequence). The CDR3 sequence: CASSPQVLFPYEQYF. The CDR3 DNA reads as TGTGCCAGCAGCCCCCAGGTTCTTTTTCCCTACGAGCAGTACTTC.

The chain employs TRBV2 and TRBJ1-1; TRBD1 might be the D (6 bases). The germline V and J ends were trimmed by 5 bases and 8 bases, with 9 bases remaining between them. The CDR3 is made up of 11 amino acids. In germline, CDR1 is SNHLY, CDR2 FYNNEI. CDR3 residues: CASSTDREAFF. The CDR3 nucleotides read TGTGCCAGCAGTACAGACAGGGAAGCTTTCTTT.

This clonotype showed up many times. The rearrangement links TRBV20-1 to TRBJ1-6; TRBD1 aligns across 7 bases. The CDR3 has 14 residues. Germline V gives CDR1 DFQATT, CDR2 SNEGSKA (reference sequence). The V segment lost 6 bases and the J segment 0 bases; nucleotides outside the gene matches: 2. CDR3 amino acids: CSAQGSSYNSPLHF. In nucleotides, the CDR3 is TGCAGTGCACAGGGGAGCTCCTATAATTCACCCCTCCACTTT.

The rearrangement links TRBV4-1 to TRBJ1-6; TRBD1 is a possible D gene (5 bases). Per the germline V gene, CDR1 is MGHRA and CDR2 is YSYEKL. V lost 1 base, J lost 8 bases, and 12 bases lay in between. This CDR3 region has 15 residues. CDR3 amino acids: CASSQGFGGDSPLHF. The CDR3 coding sequence is TGCGCCAGCAGCCAAGGGTTCGGGGGTGATTCACCCCTCCACTTT.

This clonotype was counted many times. The CDR3 spells CASSSKGAGPNTEAFF. CDR3 nucleotides: TGTGCCAGCAGTTCGAAGGGGGCAGGCCCGAACACTGAAGCTTTCTTT. V is TRBV27 and J is TRBJ1-1, with 7 bases matching TRBD1. This CDR3 is built from 16 residues. Germline CDR1 is MNHEY and CDR2 is SMNVEV (reference sequence). V was clipped by 4 bases and J by 1 base; unmatched bases: 9.